A selection of T cell receptor beta chains follows, all from one sample in a study of T cell changes during pregnancy in multiple sclerosis. TCRdb keeps only in-frame clones here, not all; method: immunoSEQ multiplex PCR. This table holds about 67,000 clones, under 95% found once. The sequences come from peripheral blood, collected after pregnancy. The receptors shown here come from a female donor with multiple sclerosis, enrolled in a pregnancy study. Each CDR3 is given with its conserved first and last residue. A D gene is named only where the DNA matches it firmly. The size field is filled for only some rows; it gives once, few, many or a size class.

d_call clone_size cdr3_length j_call v_call cdr3_nt cdr3_aa
- once 14 TRBJ2-5 TRBV7-3 TGTGCCAGCAGCTTAACAGGGGCTCAAGAGACCCAGTACTTC CASSLTGAQETQYF
- - 13 TRBJ1-5 TRBV10-2 TGCGCCAGCATGGTAGGGGCGCATCAGCCCCAGCATTTT CASMVGAHQPQHF
- - 15 TRBJ1-4 TRBV19 TGTGCCAGTAGTATATCCCAAGGACGGGGTGAAAAACTGTTTTTT CASSISQGRGEKLFF
- - 13 TRBJ1-2 TRBV11-2 TGTGCCAGCAGTCCTGACAGTTATTATGGCTACACCTTC CASSPDSYYGYTF
TRBD2 - 16 TRBJ2-7 TRBV6-5 TGTGCCAGCAGTTACGGGACTAGCGGGGGAAACTACGAGCAGTACTTC CASSYGTSGGNYEQYF
- - 14 TRBJ2-2 TRBV5-1 TGCGCCAGCAGCTTGGGAGGCAACACCGGGGAGCTGTTTTTT CASSLGGNTGELFF
TRBD1 - 17 TRBJ2-6 TRBV29-1 TGCAGCGTTGAAGTGGACAGGGGACGCCCTGGGGCCAACGTCCTGACTTTC CSVEVDRGRPGANVLTF
TRBD1 - 15 TRBJ1-2 TRBV6-5 TGTGCCAGCAGTTACTCCCGGACAGGGGACTATGGCTACACCTTC CASSYSRTGDYGYTF
- once 14 TRBJ1-1 TRBV6-6 TGTGCCAGCAGTACCCCAGGGGAGAACACTGAAGCTTTCTTT CASSTPGENTEAFF
- - 21 TRBJ2-4 TRBV5-1 TGCGCCAGCAGCTTGGAGCCCCTCCGGGATTTTGAAGCTCTAGCCAAAAACATTCAGTACTTC CASSLEPLRDFEALAKNIQYF
- - 13 TRBJ2-5 TRBV5-1 TGCGCCAGCAGCCAGGACTACCAAGAGACCCAGTACTTC CASSQDYQETQYF
TRBD2 - 17 TRBJ2-3 TRBV5-4 TGTGCCAGCAGCCCTACTGCGGGGGGCCATTCCACAGATACGCAGTATTTT CASSPTAGGHSTDTQYF
- - 13 TRBJ2-7 TRBV5-4 TGTGCCAGCAGCGAGCCTCTGGGGCGCGAGCAGTACTTC CASSEPLGREQYF
TRBD1 - 18 TRBJ2-6 TRBV19 TGTGCCAGTAGTACCAGGGACAGGATCCTCTCTGGGGCCAACGTCCTGACTTTC CASSTRDRILSGANVLTF
TRBD2 - 16 TRBJ2-3 TRBV5-1 TGCGCCAGCAGCCCTGGATGGCGGGAGGGCCGAGATACGCAGTATTTT CASSPGWREGRDTQYF
- - 14 TRBJ1-2 TRBV27 TGTGCCAGCAGAGTTGGGGGGGGCGCGGATGGCTACACCTTC CASRVGGGADGYTF
- - 15 TRBJ1-3 TRBV30 TGTGCCTGGAGTGTAGAACAGAGCTCTGGAAACACCATATATTTT CAWSVEQSSGNTIYF
TRBD2 - 15 TRBJ2-1 TRBV10-3 TGTGCCATCAGTCAAGGACTAGCGGGTCACAATGAGCAGTTCTTC CAISQGLAGHNEQFF
TRBD1 - 14 TRBJ1-4 TRBV28 TGTGCCAGCAGCCAACAGGGGAGTTGGGAAAAACTGTTTTTT CASSQQGSWEKLFF
TRBD2 - 16 TRBJ2-3 TRBV2 TGTGCCAGCAGGAAGGGACTAGCGGCTAGCACAGATACGCAGTATTTT CASRKGLAASTDTQYF
TRBD1 - 13 TRBJ2-7 TRBV6-1 TGTGCCAACGCCCGGGACAGCCATTACGAGCAGTACTTC CANARDSHYEQYF
- - 16 TRBJ2-7 TRBV6-1 TGTGCCAGCAGTGAAGGGGTGGGGGGGCCTACCTACGAGCAGTACTTC CASSEGVGGPTYEQYF
TRBD1 - 15 TRBJ2-7 TRBV5-6 TGTGCCAGCAGCTTGGGGGACAGAAGCTCCTACGAGCAGTACTTC CASSLGDRSSYEQYF
TRBD2 - 14 TRBJ2-2 TRBV7-2 TGTGCCAGCCTCTTAGCGGGAGGATCTGGGGAGCTGTTTTTT CASLLAGGSGELFF
- - 15 TRBJ2-1 TRBV27 TGTGCCAGCAGTCCAAACTACTTGTTTGGCAATGAGCAGTTCTTC CASSPNYLFGNEQFF
- - 14 TRBJ2-3 TRBV5-1 TGCGCCAGCAGCTTAGCGGCTAGCACAGATACGCAGTATTTT CASSLAASTDTQYF
TRBD2 - 16 TRBJ2-5 TRBV4-2 TGTGCCAGCAGCCAAGATACGGGACTAGCGGGAGTTTTCCAGTACTTC CASSQDTGLAGVFQYF
- - 14 TRBJ2-5 TRBV19 TGTGCCAGTAGTATAGCGGGAGCCCCAGAGACCCAGTACTTC CASSIAGAPETQYF
TRBD2 - 16 TRBJ2-3 TRBV5-1 TGCGCCAGCAGCTCGGGGACTAGCGGATACACAGATACGCAGTATTTT CASSSGTSGYTDTQYF
- - 14 TRBJ1-2 TRBV19 TGTGCCAGTAGTATGGCAGGGTGGGACTATGGCTACACCTTC CASSMAGWDYGYTF
- - 14 TRBJ2-6 TRBV5-1 TGCGCCAGCAGGTCAGGGCCTGGGGCCAACGTCCTGACTTTC CASRSGPGANVLTF
- - 14 TRBJ2-6 TRBV5-1 TGCGCCAGCAGCGTATTCTCTGGGGCCAACGTCCTGACTTTC CASSVFSGANVLTF
TRBD1 once 15 TRBJ1-1 TRBV7-9 TGTGCCAGCAGCTTACCAGGACAGGGGCACACTGAAGCTTTCTTT CASSLPGQGHTEAFF
TRBD2 - 15 TRBJ2-5 TRBV28 TGTGCCAGCAGTTTAATGGGACTAGGGGAAGAGACCCAGTACTTC CASSLMGLGEETQYF
TRBD2 - 14 TRBJ2-1 TRBV4-1 TGCGCCAGCAGCCCCCGACTAGCATTCAATGAGCAGTTCTTC CASSPRLAFNEQFF
TRBD1 - 14 TRBJ2-1 TRBV13 TGTGCCAGCAGCGCCTTGACAGGGCTCAATGAGCAGTTCTTC CASSALTGLNEQFF
TRBD2 - 15 TRBJ2-3 TRBV5-1 TGCGCCAGCAGCTTGTACCTAGCGGGAACAGATACGCAGTATTTT CASSLYLAGTDTQYF
TRBD1 few 16 TRBJ2-3 TRBV28 TGTGCCAGCAGTCCAAACAGGGGCCCTAGCACAGATACGCAGTATTTT CASSPNRGPSTDTQYF
- - 15 TRBJ2-1 TRBV28 TGTGCCAGCAGTTTATTGATAGGGAGTAACAATGAGCAGTTCTTC CASSLLIGSNNEQFF
TRBD2 - 16 TRBJ2-1 TRBV7-2 TGTGCCAGCAGCTTAGTATTCGCGGGAGGGCCGAATGAGCAGTTCTTC CASSLVFAGGPNEQFF
- once 17 TRBJ2-7 TRBV7-2 TGTGCCAGCAGCCTCACCTTTGACAGGAGAAGCTCCTACGAGCAGTACTTC CASSLTFDRRSSYEQYF
- - 16 TRBJ2-1 TRBV5-1 TGCGCCAGCAGCTTGATCTCGGGAGTAGTGCACAATGAGCAGTTCTTC CASSLISGVVHNEQFF
- - 12 TRBJ1-2 TRBV5-3 TGTGCCAGAAGCTTAGCCGCCTATGGCTACACCTTC CARSLAAYGYTF
- - 16 TRBJ1-6 TRBV30 TGTGCCTGGAGGACGATGGGAGGCTCCTATAATTCACCCCTCCACTTT CAWRTMGGSYNSPLHF
TRBD2 - 14 TRBJ2-2 TRBV6-4 TGTGCCAGCAGTGACTCTAGCGGGAGCGGGGAGCTGTTTTTT CASSDSSGSGELFF
TRBD1 - 13 TRBJ2-7 TRBV14 TGTGCCAGCAGCCCCGACAGGGGCCACGAGCAGTACTTC CASSPDRGHEQYF
TRBD1 - 13 TRBJ1-1 TRBV6-5 TGTGCCAGCAGTTACCAGGGGGCGGCTGGGGCTTTCTTT CASSYQGAAGAFF
TRBD1 - 14 TRBJ1-1 TRBV27 TGTGCCAGCACCTCAGGGGGGAGGTGGACTGAAGCTTTCTTT CASTSGGRWTEAFF